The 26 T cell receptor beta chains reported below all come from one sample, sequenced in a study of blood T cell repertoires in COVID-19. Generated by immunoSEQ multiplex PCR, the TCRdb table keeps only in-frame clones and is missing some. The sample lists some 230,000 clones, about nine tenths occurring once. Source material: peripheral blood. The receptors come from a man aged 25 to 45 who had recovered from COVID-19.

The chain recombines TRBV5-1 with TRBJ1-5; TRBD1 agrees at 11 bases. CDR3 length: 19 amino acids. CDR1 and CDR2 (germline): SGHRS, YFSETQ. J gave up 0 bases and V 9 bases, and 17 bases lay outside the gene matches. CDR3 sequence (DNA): TGCGCCATATTAGGGCCGGGACAGGGGGTTCCCCGTAGCAATCAGCCCCAGCATTTT. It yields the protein CAILGPGQGVPRSNQPQHF. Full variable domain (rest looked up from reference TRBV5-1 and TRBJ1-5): KAGVTQTPRYLIKTRGQQVTLSCSPISGHRSVSWYQQTPGQGLQFLFEYFSETQRNKGNFPGRFSGRQFSNSRSEMNVSTLELGDSALYLCAILGPGQGVPRSNQPQHFGDGTRLSIL.

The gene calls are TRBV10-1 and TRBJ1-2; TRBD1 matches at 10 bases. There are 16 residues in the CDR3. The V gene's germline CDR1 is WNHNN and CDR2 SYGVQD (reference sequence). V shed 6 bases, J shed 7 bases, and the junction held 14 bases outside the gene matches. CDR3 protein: CASSRDRGGASTGYTF. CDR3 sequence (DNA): TGCGCCAGCAGCCGGGACAGGGGAGGTGCATCGACTGGCTACACCTTC.

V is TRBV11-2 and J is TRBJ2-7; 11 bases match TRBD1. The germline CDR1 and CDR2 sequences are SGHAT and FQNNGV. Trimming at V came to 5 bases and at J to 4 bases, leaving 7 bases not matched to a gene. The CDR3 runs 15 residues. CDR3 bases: TGTGCCAGCAGCCTAGCCGGGACAGGGGGGTACGAGCAGTACTTC. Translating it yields CASSLAGTGGYEQYF.

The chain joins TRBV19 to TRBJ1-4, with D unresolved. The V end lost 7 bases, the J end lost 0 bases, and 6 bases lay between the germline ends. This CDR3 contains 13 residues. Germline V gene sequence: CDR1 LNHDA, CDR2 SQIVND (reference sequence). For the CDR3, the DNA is TGTGCCAGTACCCGGTCAACTAATGAAAAACTGTTTTTT. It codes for CASTRSTNEKLFF.

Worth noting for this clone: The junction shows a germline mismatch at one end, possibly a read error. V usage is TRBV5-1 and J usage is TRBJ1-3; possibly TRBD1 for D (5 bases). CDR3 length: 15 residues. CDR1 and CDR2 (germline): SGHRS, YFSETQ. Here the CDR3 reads CASSLDTSSGNTIYF. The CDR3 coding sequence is TGCGCCAGCAGTTTGGACACTAGCTCTGGAAACACCATATATTTT.

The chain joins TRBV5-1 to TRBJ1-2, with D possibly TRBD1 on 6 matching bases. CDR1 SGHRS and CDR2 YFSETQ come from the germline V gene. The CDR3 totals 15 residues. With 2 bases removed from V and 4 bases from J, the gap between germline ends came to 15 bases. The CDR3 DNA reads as TGCGCCAGCAGCTTAACAGGGTTGGCCATCTATGGCTACACCTTC. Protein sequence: CASSLTGLAIYGYTF.

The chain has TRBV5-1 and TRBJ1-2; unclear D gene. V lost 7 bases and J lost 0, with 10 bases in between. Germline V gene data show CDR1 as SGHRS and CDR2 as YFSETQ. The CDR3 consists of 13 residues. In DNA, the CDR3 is TGCGCCAGCTCGACTGAAGCTAACTATGGCTACACCTTC. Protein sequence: CASSTEANYGYTF.

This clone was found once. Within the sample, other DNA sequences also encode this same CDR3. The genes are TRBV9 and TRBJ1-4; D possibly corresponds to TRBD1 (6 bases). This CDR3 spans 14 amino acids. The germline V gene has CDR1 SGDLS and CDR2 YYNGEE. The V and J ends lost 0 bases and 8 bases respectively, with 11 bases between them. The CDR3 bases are TGTGCCAGCAGCGTAGCCGGGACAAACGAAAAACTGTTTTTT. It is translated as CASSVAGTNEKLFF.

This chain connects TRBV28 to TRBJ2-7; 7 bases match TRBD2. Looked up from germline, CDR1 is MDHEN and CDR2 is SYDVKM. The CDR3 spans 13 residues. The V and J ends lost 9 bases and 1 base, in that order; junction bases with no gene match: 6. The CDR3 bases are TGTGCCAGTTCGGAGGGAGGGTCCTACGAGCAGTACTTC. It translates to CASSEGGSYEQYF.

The CDR3: CASRVGIGGTEAFF. The DNA of the CDR3 is TGTGCCAGCAGGGTGGGAATAGGGGGCACTGAAGCTTTCTTT. The chain recombines TRBV2 with TRBJ1-1; D may be TRBD1 (6 bases). The CDR3 length is 14 residues. Germline CDR1 and CDR2: SNHLY and FYNNEI. V was trimmed by 6 bases and J by 4 bases, leaving 15 bases between them.

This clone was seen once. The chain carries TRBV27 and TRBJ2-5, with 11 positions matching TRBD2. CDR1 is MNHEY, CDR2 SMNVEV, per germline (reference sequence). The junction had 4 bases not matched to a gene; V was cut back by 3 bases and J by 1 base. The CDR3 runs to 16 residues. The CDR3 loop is CASSFLGTSGQETQYF. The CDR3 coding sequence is TGTGCCAGCAGTTTCCTCGGGACTAGCGGCCAAGAGACCCAGTACTTC.

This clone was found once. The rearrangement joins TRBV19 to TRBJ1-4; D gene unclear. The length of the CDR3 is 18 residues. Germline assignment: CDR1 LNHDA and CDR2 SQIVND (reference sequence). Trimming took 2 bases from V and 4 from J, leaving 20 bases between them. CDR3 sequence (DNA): TGTGCCAGTAGTATACAACCCGTTATTTCGGGGAGTAATGAAAAACTGTTTTTT. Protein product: CASSIQPVISGSNEKLFF.

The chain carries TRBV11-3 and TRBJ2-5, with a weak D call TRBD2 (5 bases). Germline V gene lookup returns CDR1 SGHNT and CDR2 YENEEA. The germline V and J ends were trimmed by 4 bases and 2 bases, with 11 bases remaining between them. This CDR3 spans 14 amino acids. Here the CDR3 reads CASSSGVIQETQYF. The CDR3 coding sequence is TGTGCCAGCAGCTCCGGGGTAATTCAAGAGACCCAGTACTTC.

The CDR3 here is CASSIAWLAGGNEQFF. The CDR3 DNA follows: TGTGCCAGTAGTATAGCGTGGCTAGCGGGGGGAAATGAGCAGTTCTTC. The rearrangement joins TRBV19 to TRBJ2-1; 11 nucleotides line up with TRBD2. V was clipped by 1 base and J by 7 bases; unmatched bases: 6. The germline gives CDR1 LNHDA, CDR2 SQIVND (reference sequence). The CDR3 runs 16 residues. Filled out from reference TRBV19 and TRBJ2-1, the complete variable domain reads DGGITQSPKYLFRKEGQNVTLSCEQNLNHDAMYWYRQDPGQGLRLIYYSQIVNDFQKGDIAEGYSVSREKKESFPLTVTSAQKNPTAFYLCASSIAWLAGGNEQFFGPGTRLTVL.

The CDR3 bases are TGTGCCAGCAGTTTAGCCGGACATAGTTCCTACGAGCAGTACTTC. Translating gives CASSLAGHSSYEQYF. The rearrangement links TRBV27 to TRBJ2-7, with D perhaps matching TRBD1 (5 bases). The germline V gene encodes CDR1 MNHEY and CDR2 SMNVEV (reference sequence). Trimming pared 2 bases from V and 1 base from J, leaving 12 bases between. This CDR3 region has 15 residues.

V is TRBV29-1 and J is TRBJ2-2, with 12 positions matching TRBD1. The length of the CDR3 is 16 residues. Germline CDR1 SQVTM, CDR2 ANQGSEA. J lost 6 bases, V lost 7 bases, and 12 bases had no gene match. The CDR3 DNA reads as TGCAGCGCTTATTCACCGGGACAGGGGGCGTCCGGGGAGCTGTTTTTT. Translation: CSAYSPGQGASGELFF.

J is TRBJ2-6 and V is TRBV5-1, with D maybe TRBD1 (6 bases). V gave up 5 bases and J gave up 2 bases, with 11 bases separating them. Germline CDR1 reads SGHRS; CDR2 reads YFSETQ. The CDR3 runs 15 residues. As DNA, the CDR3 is TGCGCCAGCAGTTGGACAGCTGCTGGGGCCAACGTCCTGACTTTC. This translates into CASSWTAAGANVLTF.

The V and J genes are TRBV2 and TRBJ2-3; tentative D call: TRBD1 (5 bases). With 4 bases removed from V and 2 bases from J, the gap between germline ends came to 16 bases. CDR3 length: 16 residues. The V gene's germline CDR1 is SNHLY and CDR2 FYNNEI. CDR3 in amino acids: CASSGSPQGPTDTQYF. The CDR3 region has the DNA TGTGCCAGCAGTGGCTCTCCCCAGGGCCCCACAGATACGCAGTATTTT.

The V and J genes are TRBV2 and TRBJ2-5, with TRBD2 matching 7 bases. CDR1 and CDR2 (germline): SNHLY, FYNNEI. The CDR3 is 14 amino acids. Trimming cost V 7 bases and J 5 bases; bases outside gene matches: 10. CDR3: CASKIGRGEETQYF. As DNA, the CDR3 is TGTGCCAGCAAAATAGGACGGGGGGAGGAGACCCAGTACTTC.

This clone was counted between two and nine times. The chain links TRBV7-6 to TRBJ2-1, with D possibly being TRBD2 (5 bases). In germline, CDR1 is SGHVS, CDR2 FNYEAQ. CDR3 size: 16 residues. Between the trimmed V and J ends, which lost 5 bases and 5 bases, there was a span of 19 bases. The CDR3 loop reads CASSGWSSPANNEQFF. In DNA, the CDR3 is TGTGCCAGCAGCGGGTGGTCTAGCCCCGCGAACAATGAGCAGTTCTTC.

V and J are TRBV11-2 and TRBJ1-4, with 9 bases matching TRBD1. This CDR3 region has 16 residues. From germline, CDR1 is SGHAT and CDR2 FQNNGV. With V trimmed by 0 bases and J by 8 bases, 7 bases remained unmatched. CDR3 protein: CASSLDTRTGVEKLFF. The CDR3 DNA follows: TGTGCCAGCAGCTTAGATACCAGGACAGGGGTCGAAAAACTGTTTTTT.

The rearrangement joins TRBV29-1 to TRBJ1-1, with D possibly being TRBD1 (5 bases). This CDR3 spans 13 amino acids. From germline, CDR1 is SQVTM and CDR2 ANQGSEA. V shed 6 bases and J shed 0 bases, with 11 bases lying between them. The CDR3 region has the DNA TGCAGCGTGAGGAGACAGCTGAACACTGAAGCTTTCTTT. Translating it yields CSVRRQLNTEAFF.

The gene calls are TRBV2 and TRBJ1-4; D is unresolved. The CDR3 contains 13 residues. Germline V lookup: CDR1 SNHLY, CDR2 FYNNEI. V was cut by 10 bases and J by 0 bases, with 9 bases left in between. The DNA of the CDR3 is TGTGCCACAGAAAACGCAACTAATGAAAAACTGTTTTTT. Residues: CATENATNEKLFF. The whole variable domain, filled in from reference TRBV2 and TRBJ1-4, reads EPEVTQTPSHQVTQMGQEVILRCVPISNHLYFYWYRQILGQKVEFLVSFYNNEISEKSEIFDDQFSVERPDGSNFTLKIRSTKLEDSAMYFCATENATNEKLFFGSGTQLSVL.

The CDR3 bases are TGTGCCAGCAGCCCCCCGGGTATTCCGGGCTATGGCTACACCTTC. Amino acids: CASSPPGIPGYGYTF. The chain links TRBV14 to TRBJ1-2, with unresolved D. Germline V gene sequence: CDR1 SGHDN, CDR2 FVKESK. V shed 4 bases and J shed 4 bases, with 16 bases lying between them. This CDR3 is built from 15 residues.

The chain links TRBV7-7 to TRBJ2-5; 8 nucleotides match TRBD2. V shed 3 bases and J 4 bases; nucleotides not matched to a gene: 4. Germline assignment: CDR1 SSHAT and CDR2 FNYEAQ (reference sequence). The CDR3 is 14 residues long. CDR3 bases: TGTGCCAGCAGCTTCGGGGGGGCCACAGAGACCCAGTACTTC. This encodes CASSFGGATETQYF.

CDR3 sequence reads: CASTGTGISYEQYF. CDR3 nucleotide sequence: TGTGCCAGCACCGGGACAGGTATCTCCTACGAGCAGTACTTC. The V and J genes are TRBV2 and TRBJ2-7; 8 bases are a match to TRBD1. Germline CDR1 SNHLY, CDR2 FYNNEI. The CDR3 covers 14 residues. V shed 7 bases and J 0 bases; nucleotides not matched to a gene: 5.